This T cell receptor (beta chain) comes out of a study of beta chain features in type 1 diabetes. Points from the study as a whole: PCR might preferentially amplify shorter templates, equally in patients and controls.

Details on this clone: Its antigen remains unidentified.

The authors reverse transcribed all of the isolated RNA, so sequencing captured expressed TCRB transcripts. The assay was immunoSEQ multiplex PCR, and TCRdb's table has in-frame clones only and misses some. The top ten clones hold roughly 1.5% of a sample with fewer than 150,000 clones, less than 9% of them seen once. Sorting that relied on CD45RO/CCR7/CD25/CD127/CD95/CD27 yielded CD4+ naive, central memory, regulatory and stem cell-like memory cells. This CDR3 is 15 amino acids long. J lost 5 bases, V lost 2 bases, and 4 bases had no gene match. CDR1 is MNHNY and CDR2 is SVGAGI in the germline V gene (reference sequence).

The chain joins TRBV6-6 to TRBJ2-3; 10 positions match TRBD2. Sequenced sample: central memory CD4+ T cells from blood. The receptor was derived from a woman between 25 and 40 years old in good health. The CDR3 reads CASSYGAGGGDTQYF. The CDR3 coding sequence is TGTGCCAGCAGTTACGGAGCGGGAGGGGGAGATACGCAGTATTTT.